This note documents a single T cell receptor (beta chain) sequence. Its antigen is unidentified. CDR1 is DFQATT and CDR2 is SNEGSKA in the germline V gene (reference sequence). CDR3 length equals 14 residues. Trimming at V came to 5 bases and at J to 7 bases, leaving 10 bases not matched to a gene. This sample stems from a study of response to subunit inactivated influenza vaccine. Findings and caveats of the study: Each seasonal flu vaccination may recruit only limited new T cells, authors suggested.

MiXCR, run by TCRdb on the RT-PCR reads, gives a single entry per CDR3 protein. The data contain 800,000 to 1,000,000 distinct CDR3 sequences, about 20% of them singletons. The sequence derives from a man aged 45-60 years who received an inactivated influenza vaccine. The sample here was PBMCs from blood, taken more than 4 days after vaccination. This chain uses TRBV20-1 with TRBJ2-7; 11 bases map to TRBD2. The CDR3 bases are TGCAGTGCTGGAGGGACTAGCGGTGGCCAGGAGCAGTACTTC. This gives the protein CSAGGTSGGQEQYF.